The 26 T cell receptor beta chains below were found in one sample sequenced in a study of blood T cell repertoires in COVID-19. Using immunoSEQ multiplex PCR, the repertoire was profiled, and TCRdb retains in-frame clones only, with some absent. The sample has some 130,000 clones; around 73% are singletons. The sample taken for sequencing was peripheral blood. The receptors derive from a man in his 60s who had recovered from COVID-19.

The chain links TRBV30 to TRBJ1-5, with a weak D call TRBD1 (6 bases). This CDR3 comprises 13 residues. Germline values: CDR1 GTSNPN, CDR2 SVGIG (reference sequence). V shed 2 bases and J shed 5 bases, with 10 bases lying between them. The CDR3 DNA reads as TGTGCCTGGAGTCGGGGGGCTGATCAGCCCCAGCATTTT. Translating gives CAWSRGADQPQHF.

The chain links TRBV30 to TRBJ1-1; D unclear. With 4 bases removed from V and 0 bases from J, the gap between germline ends came to 9 bases. CDR1 and CDR2 from the germline V gene are GTSNPN and SVGIG (reference sequence). CDR3 length: 13 residues. Here the CDR3 reads CAWKRQVNTEAFF. CDR3 sequence (DNA): TGTGCCTGGAAGAGACAAGTGAACACTGAAGCTTTCTTT.

The chain carries TRBV29-1 and TRBJ2-2; 11 nucleotides match TRBD2. The CDR3 consists of 14 residues. Germline V gene sequence: CDR1 SQVTM, CDR2 ANQGSEA. V dropped 6 bases and J dropped 6; count of bases not matched to a gene: 6. The CDR3: CSVLSGGAPGELFF. DNA for the CDR3: TGCAGCGTCCTTAGCGGGGGGGCGCCCGGGGAGCTGTTTTTT.

The chain recombines TRBV27 with TRBJ2-1; D perhaps matches TRBD2 (6 bases). The germline CDR1 and CDR2 sequences are MNHEY and SMNVEV (reference sequence). V was shortened by 6 bases and J by 8 bases, with 14 bases between the two germline ends. This CDR3 has 13 amino acids. The CDR3 sequence is CASRGAGHDEQFF. CDR3 bases: TGTGCCAGCAGGGGCGCGGGGCACGATGAGCAGTTCTTC.

This clone was seen repeatedly, ten times or more. J is TRBJ2-7 and V is TRBV12-3 or TRBV12-4; possible D gene TRBD1, 6 bases. Deletions cut 3 bases from V and 4 bases from J, with 7 bases between. This CDR3 has 12 residues. The DNA of the CDR3 is TGTGCCAGCAGTTTTACAGGGTACGAGCAGTACTTC. Amino acid sequence: CASSFTGYEQYF.

The chain carries TRBV2 and TRBJ1-1; 7 bases agree with TRBD1. There are 16 residues in the CDR3. Germline CDR1 SNHLY, CDR2 FYNNEI. Trimming cost V 6 bases and J 0 bases; bases outside gene matches: 10. The CDR3 DNA reads TGTGCCAGCAGCCGCGGGCGACAGGGCGTGAACACTGAAGCTTTCTTT. Protein sequence: CASSRGRQGVNTEAFF.

The J gene is TRBJ1-5, the V gene TRBV2; D gene uncertain. Per the germline V gene, CDR1 is SNHLY and CDR2 is FYNNEI. There are 14 residues in the CDR3. V was clipped by 3 bases and J by 7 bases, with 13 bases between them. In DNA, the CDR3 is TGTGCCAGCAGTGAGGAAAAGGGAGGGCAGCCCCAGCATTTT. Protein: CASSEEKGGQPQHF.

This clone has just one count. The V gene is TRBV29-1, the J gene TRBJ2-7; weak D call: TRBD1 (5 bases). Germline CDR1 SQVTM, CDR2 ANQGSEA. This CDR3 spans 13 amino acids. The V end lost 3 bases, the J end lost 4 bases, and 13 bases lay between the germline ends. The CDR3 DNA sequence: TGCAGCGTTGACCAGGGAAAATCTTACGAGCAGTACTTC. It yields the protein CSVDQGKSYEQYF.

The J gene is TRBJ1-4, the V gene TRBV6-5, with TRBD1 identical over 7 bases. The CDR3 sequence is 16 residues long. From germline, CDR1 is MNHEY and CDR2 SVGAGI. The V and J ends lost 0 bases and 0 bases, in that order; junction bases with no gene match: 1. The CDR3 region has the DNA TGTGCCAGCAGTTACTCGGGGACAGCAACTAATGAAAAACTGTTTTTT. As protein: CASSYSGTATNEKLFF.

The chain combines TRBV7-2 with TRBJ2-3; D may be TRBD2 (5 bases). Germline CDR1 is SGHTA and CDR2 is FQGNSA. Trimming cost V 1 base and J 1 base, with 6 bases left between them. The CDR3 is made up of 14 amino acids. The DNA of the CDR3 is TGTGCCAGCAGCTTAGGGACTCGCACAGATACGCAGTATTTT. It yields the protein CASSLGTRTDTQYF. The full variable domain, in which reference TRBV7-2 and TRBJ2-3 provide the parts outside the CDR3, is GAGVSQSPSNKVTEKGKDVELRCDPISGHTALYWYRQSLGQGLEFLIYFQGNSAPDKSGLPSDRFSAERTGGSVSTLTIQRTQQEDSAVYLCASSLGTRTDTQYFGPGTRLTVL.

The chain links TRBV28 to TRBJ1-5, with D uncertain. V gave up 4 bases and J gave up 9 bases, with 7 bases separating them. Germline-derived CDR1 and CDR2 are MDHEN and SYDVKM. The CDR3 sequence is 11 residues long. CDR3 loop: CASSSGMPQHF. The DNA for the CDR3 is TGTGCCAGCAGTTCCGGGATGCCCCAGCATTTT.

This clone came up once. This chain links TRBV6-1 with TRBJ2-3, with 8 nucleotides matching TRBD2. Germline V gene lookup returns CDR1 MNHNS and CDR2 SASEGT. This CDR3 has 15 amino acids. V lost 3 bases and J lost 4; bases outside the gene matches: 6. The CDR3 DNA is TGTGCCAGCAGTGATCCCGGGACTAGTGCAGATACGCAGTATTTT. It translates to CASSDPGTSADTQYF.

V and J are TRBV4-3 and TRBJ2-3; 9 nucleotides align to TRBD1. Trimming cost V 4 bases and J 0 bases; bases outside gene matches: 8. This CDR3 comprises 17 residues. Germline-derived CDR1 and CDR2 are LGHNA and YSLEER. CDR3 region: CASSRGTGSSSTDTQYF. The CDR3 coding sequence is TGCGCCAGCAGCCGTGGGACAGGGTCCTCTAGCACAGATACGCAGTATTTT.

V usage is TRBV7-9 and J usage is TRBJ1-6; no reliable D call. The ends were cut back, 5 bases at V and 7 bases at J, with 12 bases in the middle. Germline V lookup: CDR1 SEHNR, CDR2 FQNEAQ (reference sequence). The CDR3 consists of 14 residues. As DNA, the CDR3 is TGTGCCAGCAGCGCAGGAGGGCAGAATTCACCCCTCCACTTT. Encoded protein: CASSAGGQNSPLHF.

This clone is categorized as medium-sized. The V and J genes are TRBV7-9 and TRBJ1-2; D perhaps matches TRBD1 (6 bases). CDR3 length: 13 amino acids. Germline V CDR1 and CDR2: SEHNR, FQNEAQ (reference sequence). Trimming stripped 5 bases from V and 8 bases from J, with 15 bases between. CDR3 sequence: CASSDGTPEGYTF. CDR3 DNA: TGTGCCAGCAGCGACGGGACACCGGAGGGCTACACCTTC.

The chain combines TRBV30 with TRBJ2-1, with D possibly matching TRBD2 (5 bases). V was pared by 3 bases and J by 3 bases, with 18 bases between. Germline CDR1 reads GTSNPN; CDR2 reads SVGIG (reference sequence). The CDR3 covers 16 residues. CDR3 in DNA: TGTGCCTGGAGCCCCATTAGAGGGTCAAACTACAATGAGCAGTTCTTC. It encodes CAWSPIRGSNYNEQFF.

The rearrangement links TRBV28 to TRBJ2-1; 7 bases align to TRBD1. The CDR3 totals 16 residues. V shed 6 bases and J 3 bases; nucleotides not matched to a gene: 11. Germline V CDR1 and CDR2: MDHEN, SYDVKM. The CDR3: CASSHPRRDSYNEQFF. CDR3 nucleotides: TGTGCCAGCAGCCATCCCCGCAGGGACAGCTACAATGAGCAGTTCTTC.

This rearrangement joins TRBV6-2 or TRBV6-3 to TRBJ1-5; D not resolved. CDR3 length: 16 residues. The V gene's germline CDR1 is MNHEY and CDR2 SVGEGT. V lost 2 bases and J 4 bases, leaving 15 bases between the germline ends. As DNA, the CDR3 is TGTGCCAGCAGTTACAAGTCGTGGAACAGTAATCAGCCCCAGCATTTT. It encodes CASSYKSWNSNQPQHF.

This chain uses TRBV3-1 (or the pseudogene TRBV3-2) with TRBJ1-5; D is perhaps TRBD1 (5 bases). With 4 bases removed from V and 4 bases from J, the gap between germline ends came to 17 bases. From germline, CDR1 is LGHDT and CDR2 YNNKEL (reference sequence). The CDR3 runs 16 residues. CDR3 DNA: TGTGCCAGCAGCCCTGGGGGACTATCCCAGAATCAGCCCCAGCATTTT. Translation gives CASSPGGLSQNQPQHF.

The V call is TRBV18, the J call TRBJ2-3; TRBD2 is a possible D gene (7 bases). This CDR3 has 15 residues. CDR1 and CDR2 from the germline V gene are KGHSH and LQKENI. V was cut by 1 base and J by 0 bases, with 8 bases left in between. CDR3 nucleotides: TGTGCCAGCTCACCACGCGGGGGCAGCACAGATACGCAGTATTTT. This sequence encodes CASSPRGGSTDTQYF.

The chain is built from TRBV10-3 and TRBJ2-1; 8 bases agree with TRBD2. Germline values: CDR1 ENHRY, CDR2 SYGVKD. The junction had 14 bases not matched to a gene; V was cut back by 10 bases and J by 9 bases. The CDR3 loop spans 14 amino acids. The CDR3 loop reads CATGTRDFWGEQFF. For the CDR3, the DNA is TGTGCCACAGGGACTAGAGACTTCTGGGGTGAGCAGTTCTTC.

The V call is TRBV9, the J call TRBJ2-3; no clear D gene. Germline V gene data show CDR1 as SGDLS and CDR2 as YYNGEE. V was clipped by 3 bases and J by 2 bases, with 10 bases between them. The CDR3 totals 14 residues. CDR3: CASSGPRNTDTQYF. For the CDR3, the DNA is TGTGCCAGCAGCGGTCCTAGAAACACAGATACGCAGTATTTT.

This chain connects TRBV5-1 to TRBJ1-2; no clear D gene. Trimming stripped 3 bases from V and 5 bases from J, with 17 bases between. CDR3 length: 15 residues. Germline V CDR1 and CDR2: SGHRS, YFSETQ. The CDR3 bases are TGCGCCAGCAGCTGGGAGATGAGGCCCAGGTATGGCTACACCTTC. This codes for CASSWEMRPRYGYTF.

The chain combines TRBV7-3 with TRBJ2-1, with 10 bases identical to TRBD2. The germline V gene has CDR1 SGHTA and CDR2 FQGTGA. Trimming at V came to 5 bases and at J to 6 bases, leaving 4 bases not matched to a gene. This CDR3 contains 14 residues. The CDR3 is CASSPTSGVNEQFF. CDR3 nucleotides: TGTGCCAGCAGCCCAACTAGCGGGGTCAATGAGCAGTTCTTC.

The chain has TRBV3-1 (or the pseudogene TRBV3-2) and TRBJ2-4; 11 positions match TRBD2. The CDR3 runs 18 residues. Germline CDR1 and CDR2: LGHDT and YNNKEL (reference sequence). Unmatched junction bases numbered 12, after V lost 8 bases and J lost 0 bases. The CDR3 sequence is CASSGGLAGPLAKNIQYF. For the CDR3, the DNA is TGTGCCAGCTCCGGAGGACTAGCGGGCCCCCTAGCCAAAAACATTCAGTACTTC.

The chain joins TRBV14 to TRBJ2-7; D is uncertain. The germline CDR1 and CDR2 sequences are SGHDN and FVKESK. Between the trimmed V and J ends, which lost 1 base and 0 bases, there was a span of 7 bases. This CDR3 region has 14 residues. The CDR3 DNA reads TGTGCCAGCAGCCAAGGCCACAGCTCCTACGAGCAGTACTTC. Protein sequence: CASSQGHSSYEQYF.